The T cell receptor (beta chain) under discussion was sequenced for a study of blood T cell repertoires in COVID-19. Across the study: Spain, Italy and the United States supplied samples that represented acute and convalescent COVID-19. T cells, B-cell-depleted T cells, or PBMCs supplied cDNA or gDNA.

As handled by the study authors: The assay estimated nucleated cells by amplifying reference gene primers. The data were produced by immunoSEQ multiplex PCR, yet TCRdb's version contains in-frame clones alone and is incomplete. That table furnishes V, J and clone size, whereas the DNA furnished D and trimming. The data contain under 250,000 clones, 83% of them singletons. CDR3 size: 15 residues. Germline CDR1 and CDR2: MDHEN and SYDVKM. The V and J ends lost 9 bases and 4 bases, in that order; junction bases with no gene match: 13. The V call is TRBV28, the J call TRBJ1-1, with 8 positions matching TRBD1. The sample consisted of peripheral blood. The receptor's source is a human donor in a cohort sampled during active COVID-19. In DNA, the CDR3 is TGTGCCAGTCTCCCAGGGGGCGCAACGGGCACTGAAGCTTTCTTT. This translates into CASLPGGATGTEAFF.